The subject of this entry is one T cell receptor (beta chain). Other DNA sequences within the sample encode an identical CDR3. Recovered status in Cohort 3 required two negative PCRs, clearance, or symptom resolution. The sample originates from a study of blood T cell repertoires in COVID-19. Study-wide context: Some COVID-19 samples were acute and others convalescent; all came from the United States, Italy and Spain. T cells, B-cell-depleted T cells, or PBMCs provided the cDNA or gDNA that served as material.

Original methodology: Amplification from reference gene primers served as the basis for estimated nucleated cell counts. The data were produced by immunoSEQ multiplex PCR, yet TCRdb's version contains in-frame clones alone and is incomplete. That table gives V, J and clone size, and the DNA gave D and trimming. The sample holds a few hundred thousand clones; roughly 88% are singletons and the top ten take about 4.7%. Trimming took off 3 bases at V and 4 bases at J, with 7 bases between the two ends. The CDR3 sequence is 13 residues long. This TCR came from a man aged 25 to 45 who had recovered from COVID-19. Sequencing was carried out using PBMCs or T cells enriched from blood (not recorded which). The chain recombines TRBV12-3 or TRBV12-4 with TRBJ1-5; D gene unclear. CDR3 nucleotides: TGTGCCAGCAGTTTGACCGGGAATCAGCCCCAGCATTTT. The encoded protein is CASSLTGNQPQHF.